These 6 T cell receptor beta chains originate from one sample sequenced in a study of T cell repertoires in cytomegalovirus infection. MiXCR, applied by TCRdb to the reads, yields one record per CDR3 protein. The sample holds some 940,000 distinct CDR3 sequences, roughly 30% seen once. These TCRs are of unknown antigen specificity. The sample consisted of cultured CD8+ T cells from PBMCs, taken from culture after CMV antigen stimulation. These TCRs come from a human donor in good health (CMV status not recorded). Some clones in this sample may be carry-over from other donors' samples.

This clonotype was seen a handful of times. This chain connects TRBV20-1 to TRBJ1-5; a possible D gene is TRBD1 (6 bases). This CDR3 has 18 residues. The V gene lost 1 base and the J gene lost 0 bases, with 19 bases spanning the gap. The germline V gene encodes CDR1 DFQATT and CDR2 SNEGSKA (reference sequence). The CDR3 nucleotides are TGCAGTGCTAGAGGGACTACAGGGTTCTCTGCTAGCAATCAGCCCCAGCATTTT. Its protein product is CSARGTTGFSASNQPQHF.

At least ten counts were recorded for this clonotype. This chain joins TRBV7-2 and TRBJ2-3, with TRBD2 matching over 7 bases. CDR1 and CDR2 (germline): SGHTA, FQGNSA. CDR3 size: 15 residues. V was clipped by 1 base and J by 6 bases; unmatched bases: 7. The CDR3 region is CASSLEGTIKDTQYF. The CDR3, as DNA: TGTGCCAGCAGCTTAGAGGGGACTATAAAGGATACGCAGTATTTT.

A remark on this clonotype: One end of the junction is discordant with germline, which a read error may explain. This chain uses TRBV7-8 with TRBJ2-1; D is possibly TRBD2 (6 bases). The CDR3 covers 16 residues. Germline V CDR1 and CDR2: SGHVS, FQNEAQ. Here the CDR3 reads CDSSSEYLAATNEQFF. CDR3 nucleotide sequence: TGTGACAGCAGCTCCGAGTATTTAGCGGCAACAAATGAGCAGTTCTTC.

The chain is built from TRBV5-6 and TRBJ1-1; D unresolved. Deletions cut 0 bases from V and 3 bases from J, with 9 bases between. Per the germline V gene, CDR1 is SGHDT and CDR2 is YYEEEE. This CDR3 spans 14 amino acids. CDR3 sequence reads: CASSLVEEYTEAFF. The CDR3 DNA follows: TGTGCCAGCAGCTTGGTCGAGGAGTACACTGAAGCTTTCTTT.

V is TRBV9 and J is TRBJ1-2, with 7 positions matching TRBD1. This CDR3 has 17 amino acids. CDR1 is SGDLS and CDR2 is YYNGEE in the germline V gene. Trimming took 0 bases from V and 1 from J; bases not matched to a gene: 9. The CDR3 DNA reads as TGTGCCAGCAGCGTAGAGGGACAGCAAAACATTAACTATGGCTACACCTTC. It specifies CASSVEGQQNINYGYTF.

This clonotype was detected a few times. The chain recombines TRBV24-1 with TRBJ2-3; D is uncertain. CDR1 and CDR2 from the germline V gene are KGHDR and SFDVKD. This CDR3 comprises 14 residues. Between the trimmed V and J ends, which lost 9 bases and 1 base, there was a span of 13 bases. The CDR3 sequence is CATSSSIRTDTQYF. CDR3 nucleotides: TGTGCCACCTCGTCCTCTATCCGCACAGATACGCAGTATTTT.